Listed here are 5 T cell receptor beta chains from one sample, sequenced in a study of blood T cell repertoires in COVID-19. The data were produced by immunoSEQ multiplex PCR, yet TCRdb's version contains in-frame clones alone and is incomplete. There are over 85,000 clones in the sample; roughly 90% occur only once, and under 8.5% lies in the top ten. Sequenced material: peripheral blood. Every receptor here comes from a man in his sixties with acute or convalescent COVID-19.

The chain is built from TRBV19 and TRBJ1-5, with 8 bases that match TRBD1. V was clipped by 6 bases and J by 4 bases; unmatched bases: 5. Germline V gene data show CDR1 as LNHDA and CDR2 as SQIVND (reference sequence). This CDR3 comprises 14 residues. As DNA, the CDR3 is TGTGCCAGTAGCTCGGACAGGGCAAATCAGCCCCAGCATTTT. Translated: CASSSDRANQPQHF.

The chain has TRBV10-3 and TRBJ2-1; 15 bases fit TRBD2. V shed 5 bases and J 8 bases; nucleotides not matched to a gene: 4. This CDR3 spans 15 amino acids. Germline V gene lookup returns CDR1 ENHRY and CDR2 SYGVKD. CDR3 sequence (DNA): TGTGCCATCAGTTCCGGGACTAGCGGGAGGTATGAGCAGTTCTTC. Its translation: CAISSGTSGRYEQFF.

The chain is built from TRBV19 and TRBJ2-7; tentative D call: TRBD2 (6 bases). Trimming pared 4 bases from V and 2 bases from J, leaving 9 bases between. The CDR3 spans 13 residues. Germline V gene data show CDR1 as LNHDA and CDR2 as SQIVND (reference sequence). The CDR3: CASSKDYTYEQYF. CDR3 DNA sequence: TGTGCCAGTAGTAAGGACTATACCTACGAGCAGTACTTC.

The chain joins TRBV6-6 to TRBJ1-1; TRBD1 matches at 7 bases. CDR1 and CDR2 from the germline V gene are MNHNY and SVGAGI (reference sequence). V lost 5 bases and J lost 4; bases outside the gene matches: 10. This CDR3 has 15 amino acids. The CDR3 sequence is CASSDLQGMGTEAFF. The CDR3, as DNA: TGTGCCAGCAGTGACCTACAGGGGATGGGCACTGAAGCTTTCTTT.

This chain links TRBV15 with TRBJ2-1, with 7 nucleotides matching TRBD2. With 1 base clipped from V and 0 bases from J, the junction kept 3 bases outside the gene matches. This CDR3 has 16 residues. Germline assignment: CDR1 LNHNV and CDR2 YYDKDF (reference sequence). The CDR3 sequence: CATSRAGGSSYNEQFF. The CDR3 nucleotides read TGTGCCACCAGCAGAGCAGGCGGGAGCTCCTACAATGAGCAGTTCTTC.